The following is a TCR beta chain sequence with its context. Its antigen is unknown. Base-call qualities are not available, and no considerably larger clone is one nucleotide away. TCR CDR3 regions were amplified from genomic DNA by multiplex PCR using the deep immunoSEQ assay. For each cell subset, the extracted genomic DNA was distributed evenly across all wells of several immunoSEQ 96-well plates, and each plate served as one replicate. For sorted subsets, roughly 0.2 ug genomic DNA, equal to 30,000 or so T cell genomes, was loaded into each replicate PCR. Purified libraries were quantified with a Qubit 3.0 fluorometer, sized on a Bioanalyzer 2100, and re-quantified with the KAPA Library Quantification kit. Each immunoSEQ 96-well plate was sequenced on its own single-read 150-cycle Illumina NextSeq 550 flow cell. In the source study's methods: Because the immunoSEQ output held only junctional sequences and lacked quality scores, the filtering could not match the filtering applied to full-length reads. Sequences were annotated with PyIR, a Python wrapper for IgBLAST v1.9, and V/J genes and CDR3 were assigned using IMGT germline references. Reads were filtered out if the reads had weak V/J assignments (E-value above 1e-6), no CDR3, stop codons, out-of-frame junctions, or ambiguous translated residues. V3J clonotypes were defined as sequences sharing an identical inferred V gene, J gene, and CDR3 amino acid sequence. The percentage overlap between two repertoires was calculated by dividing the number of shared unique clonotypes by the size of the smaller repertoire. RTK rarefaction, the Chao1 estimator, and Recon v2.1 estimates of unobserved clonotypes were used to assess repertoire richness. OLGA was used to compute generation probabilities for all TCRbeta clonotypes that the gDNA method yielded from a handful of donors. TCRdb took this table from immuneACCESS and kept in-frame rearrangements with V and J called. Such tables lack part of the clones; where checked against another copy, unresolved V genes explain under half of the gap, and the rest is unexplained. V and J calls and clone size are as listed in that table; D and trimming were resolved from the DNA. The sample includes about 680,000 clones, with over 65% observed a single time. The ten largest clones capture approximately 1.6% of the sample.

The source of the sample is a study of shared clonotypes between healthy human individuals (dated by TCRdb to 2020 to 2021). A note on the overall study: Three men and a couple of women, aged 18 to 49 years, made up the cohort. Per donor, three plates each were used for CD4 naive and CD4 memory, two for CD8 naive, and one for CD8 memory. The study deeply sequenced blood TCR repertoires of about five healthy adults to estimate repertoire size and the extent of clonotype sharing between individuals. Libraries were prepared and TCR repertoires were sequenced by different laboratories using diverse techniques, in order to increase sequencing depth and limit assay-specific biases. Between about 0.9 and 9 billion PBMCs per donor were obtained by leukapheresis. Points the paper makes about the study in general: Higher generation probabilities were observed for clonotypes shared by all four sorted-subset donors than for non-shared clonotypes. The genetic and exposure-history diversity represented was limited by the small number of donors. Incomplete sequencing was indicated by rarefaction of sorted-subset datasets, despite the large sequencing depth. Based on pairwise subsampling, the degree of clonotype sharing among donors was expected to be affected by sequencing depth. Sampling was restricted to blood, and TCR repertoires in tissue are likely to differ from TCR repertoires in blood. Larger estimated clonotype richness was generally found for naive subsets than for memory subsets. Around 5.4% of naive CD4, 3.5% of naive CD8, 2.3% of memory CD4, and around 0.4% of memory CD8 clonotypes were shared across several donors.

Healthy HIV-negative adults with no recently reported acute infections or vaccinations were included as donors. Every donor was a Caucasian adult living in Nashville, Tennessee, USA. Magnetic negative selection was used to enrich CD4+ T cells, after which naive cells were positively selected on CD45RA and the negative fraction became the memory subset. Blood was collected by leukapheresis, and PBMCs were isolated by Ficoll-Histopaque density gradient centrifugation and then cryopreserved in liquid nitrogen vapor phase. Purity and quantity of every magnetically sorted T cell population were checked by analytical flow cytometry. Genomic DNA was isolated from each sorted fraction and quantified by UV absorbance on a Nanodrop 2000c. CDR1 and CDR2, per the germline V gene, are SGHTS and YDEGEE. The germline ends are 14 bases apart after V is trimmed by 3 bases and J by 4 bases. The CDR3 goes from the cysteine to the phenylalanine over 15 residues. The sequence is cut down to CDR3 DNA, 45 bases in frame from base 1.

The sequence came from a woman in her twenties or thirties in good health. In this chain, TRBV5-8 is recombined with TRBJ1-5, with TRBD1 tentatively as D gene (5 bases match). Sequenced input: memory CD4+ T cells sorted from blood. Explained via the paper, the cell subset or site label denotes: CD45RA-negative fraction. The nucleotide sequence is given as TGTGCCAGCAGCTCGGGCCAGGGAATGAATCAGCCCCAGCATTTT. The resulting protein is CASSSGQGMNQPQHF.